This TCR beta chain is from a study of T-cell reconstitution after alpha-beta-depleted transplantation in children. Notes on the study in general: Counts and diversity of T cells one year after transplant came mostly from newly produced T cells. Surviving recipient T cells and intrathymic progenitors accounted for some patients' high TCRbeta diversity at day 60.

Preparation of the TCRbeta library involved a method that used unique molecular identifiers. TCRdb reanalysed the PCR reads using MiXCR and keeps one entry per CDR3 protein. The profile shows hundreds of thousands of distinct CDR3 sequences, under 15% of them singletons. CDR1 and CDR2 (germline): LGHNA, YNFKEQ. CDR3 size: 16 residues. The ends were cut back, 1 base at V and 1 base at J, with 14 bases in the middle. About this clonotype: Its antigen is not known.

The sample consisted of PBMCs, taken before TCRalphabeta/CD19-depleted stem cell transplant. The V and J genes are TRBV4-2 and TRBJ2-7; possible D gene TRBD2, 6 bases. This TCR derives from a girl aged 2 to 9 with congenital amegakaryocytic thrombocytopenia, due to receive a stem cell transplant. CDR3: CASSQVFQDYSYEQYF. The CDR3 DNA is TGTGCCAGCAGCCAAGTTTTTCAGGACTATTCCTACGAGCAGTACTTC.